Each of the 5 T cell receptor beta chains below was sequenced from the same sample in a study of shared clonotypes between healthy human individuals. The table came from immunoSEQ multiplex PCR; TCRdb's copy has only in-frame clones and leaves some out. Of approximately 2.5 million clones in the sample, 80% to 95% were seen once. The sample consisted of naive CD4+ T cells from PBMCs. The sample's subset: CD45RA+ positively selected. The receptor source for this set is a man aged 18 to 29 in good health. Some clones in this sample may be carry-over from other donors' samples.

This chain connects TRBV7-3 to TRBJ1-1, with D possibly matching TRBD1 (5 bases). In germline, CDR1 is SGHTA, CDR2 FQGTGA. V was clipped by 2 bases and J by 5 bases, with 18 bases between them. CDR3 length: 16 amino acids. This CDR3 reads CASSLLSAGGGTEAFF. The CDR3 DNA sequence: TGTGCCAGCAGCTTATTATCAGCCGGGGGTGGTACTGAAGCTTTCTTT.

This clone was counted a single time. J is TRBJ2-2 and V is TRBV14; D is unresolved. The V gene lost 0 bases and the J gene lost 5 bases, with 13 bases spanning the gap. The CDR3 covers 16 residues. Germline assignment: CDR1 SGHDN and CDR2 FVKESK. The CDR3 loop reads CASSQDAGVETGELFF. DNA of the CDR3: TGTGCCAGCAGCCAAGATGCCGGAGTTGAAACCGGGGAGCTGTTTTTT.

V is TRBV7-9 and J is TRBJ1-1; 10 positions match TRBD1. The CDR3 loop spans 18 amino acids. CDR1 is SEHNR, CDR2 FQNEAQ, per germline (reference sequence). Losses at the gene ends were 4 bases for V and 3 bases for J; bases not matched to a gene: 14. CDR3 in amino acids: CASSSTGTGELVDTEAFF. Here the CDR3 DNA reads TGTGCCAGCAGCTCAACCGGGACAGGGGAGTTGGTCGACACTGAAGCTTTCTTT.

The gene calls are TRBV5-4 and TRBJ1-3, with 7 bases that match TRBD1. Germline V lookup: CDR1 SGHNT, CDR2 YYREEE (reference sequence). After removal of 4 bases from V and 0 bases from J, the junction contained 7 bases not matched to a gene. The CDR3 spans 16 residues. This chain's CDR3 is CASSRQGPLSGNTIYF. DNA of the CDR3: TGTGCCAGCAGCAGACAGGGTCCCCTCTCTGGAAACACCATATATTTT. The full variable domain, with the rest looked up from reference TRBV5-4 and TRBJ1-3, is ETGVTQSPTHLIKTRGQQVTLRCSSQSGHNTVSWYQQALGQGPQFIFQYYREEENGRGNFPPRFSGLQFPNYSSELNVNALELDDSALYLCASSRQGPLSGNTIYFGEGSWLTVV.

V usage is TRBV5-8 and J usage is TRBJ1-1; D gene ambiguous. V was shortened by 2 bases and J by 1 base, with 9 bases between the two germline ends. CDR1 is SGHTS and CDR2 is YDEGEE in the germline V gene. The CDR3 covers 14 residues. This CDR3 is CASSFSSWNTEAFF. CDR3 coding DNA: TGTGCCAGCAGCTTCAGCAGTTGGAACACTGAAGCTTTCTTT.